The source of this T cell receptor beta chain is a study of blood T cells in healthy people across ages. A few counts support this clonotype. Those donating, healthy Caucasian individuals from Russia, were aged about 6 to 100. At least 6 million PBMCs were isolated per sample. With a J-beta primer mix and a sample-barcoded 5' primer, a second PCR ran about 7 to 11 cycles. TCRdb reprocessed the 5' RACE reads via MiXCR and lists one record per CDR3 protein. The sample shows roughly 500,000 distinct CDR3 sequences, about 26% of them seen only once. The source material was blood. The clonotype originates from a woman aged 70-85 years in good health.

The CDR3 sequence: CATSRDFQGGEAFF. CDR3 sequence (DNA): TGTGCCACCAGCAGAGATTTCCAGGGAGGGGAAGCTTTCTTT. This chain uses TRBV15 with TRBJ1-1, with D perhaps TRBD1 (5 bases). The CDR3 is 14 residues long. Germline values: CDR1 LNHNV, CDR2 YYDKDF (reference sequence). Trimming removed 0 bases from V and 8 bases from J, with 13 bases in between.